This T cell receptor beta chain was obtained from a study of blood T cell repertoires in COVID-19. Study-wide background: The United States, Italy and Spain were the sources of the acute and convalescent COVID-19 samples.

Assay: immunoSEQ multiplex PCR; the TCRdb copy retains only in-frame clones and omits some. This sample has around 400,000 clones, with roughly 91% found just once. Germline V gene lookup returns CDR1 SGHKS and CDR2 YYEKEE (reference sequence). The CDR3 spans 11 residues. The V end lost 8 bases, the J end lost 5 bases, and 7 bases lay between the germline ends. V gene TRBV5-5 combines with J gene TRBJ1-4; D uncertain. Sequencing was carried out using PBMCs or T cells enriched from blood (not recorded which). This TCR came from a woman in her twenties or thirties who had recovered from COVID-19. CDR3 loop: CASEANEKLFF. CDR3 DNA sequence: TGTGCCAGTGAAGCAAATGAAAAACTGTTTTTT.